These 14 T cell receptor beta chains originate from one sample sequenced in a study of cytomegalovirus exposure and HLA in healthy donors. The PCR used 60 Vbeta and 13 Jbeta primers. Clones were read by immunoSEQ multiplex PCR, and TCRdb kept only the in-frame ones, dropping some. The table lists about 160,000 clones, 70% to 80% of them singletons. The source material was PBMCs. These receptors came from a man in his late teens or twenties in good health and CMV-seropositive.

The chain has TRBV5-4 and TRBJ2-5; D remains unclear. Trimming took 2 bases from V and 2 from J, leaving 10 bases between them. Germline V gene data show CDR1 as SGHNT and CDR2 as YYREEE (reference sequence). The CDR3 runs 14 residues. This chain's CDR3 is CASSFGPTQETQYF. The CDR3 DNA reads TGTGCCAGCAGCTTTGGGCCTACTCAAGAGACCCAGTACTTC.

The chain has TRBV19 and TRBJ1-3; D is unresolved. Germline V CDR1 and CDR2: LNHDA, SQIVND (reference sequence). V was cut by 7 bases and J by 4 bases, with 11 bases left in between. The CDR3 covers 13 residues. CDR3 nucleotides: TGTGCCAGTACCCCCGGTACCGGAAACACCATATATTTT. Its protein product is CASTPGTGNTIYF.

As to this clone: In the same sample, other DNA sequences code for this CDR3. The CDR3 region has the DNA TGTGCCTGGAGGACGACGGGGAATGCGGAGACCCAGTACTTC. Residues: CAWRTTGNAETQYF. This chain connects TRBV30 to TRBJ2-5; possible D gene TRBD2, 5 bases. The V gene's germline CDR1 is GTSNPN and CDR2 SVGIG (reference sequence). The CDR3 has 14 amino acids. V was clipped by 3 bases and J by 5 bases, with 16 bases between them.

The chain has TRBV7-8 and TRBJ2-7; D may be TRBD1 (6 bases). V was trimmed by 1 base and J by 6 bases, leaving 13 bases between them. The CDR3 contains 14 residues. The germline V gene encodes CDR1 SGHVS and CDR2 FQNEAQ. DNA of the CDR3: TGTGCCAGCAGCTTAGTCCATCTAGGGGGCGAGCAGTACTTC. Protein: CASSLVHLGGEQYF.

The sample holds one count of this clone. The CDR3 region has the DNA TGTGCCAGTAGTAAACTGCCGTGGACAGGGAGGAATGAGCAGTTCTTC. It encodes CASSKLPWTGRNEQFF. The chain couples TRBV19 to TRBJ2-1; 8 nucleotides align to TRBD1. The CDR3 is 16 amino acids. Germline lookup yields CDR1 LNHDA and CDR2 SQIVND (reference sequence). The ends lost 4 bases at V and 7 bases at J; junction bases unmatched: 12.

The chain carries TRBV19 and TRBJ2-2; 9 bases are a match to TRBD2. The length of the CDR3 is 15 residues. The germline V gene has CDR1 LNHDA and CDR2 SQIVND (reference sequence). Losses at the gene ends were 10 bases for V and 5 bases for J; bases not matched to a gene: 11. CDR3 protein: CATSWAGGRTGELFF. The CDR3 region has the DNA TGTGCCACCAGTTGGGCGGGGGGGCGTACCGGGGAGCTGTTTTTT.

The V call is TRBV19, the J call TRBJ1-1; D possibly corresponds to TRBD1 (5 bases). V lost 3 bases and J 1 base, leaving 12 bases between the germline ends. Germline V gene sequence: CDR1 LNHDA, CDR2 SQIVND (reference sequence). The CDR3 spans 15 residues. The CDR3 reads CASSIPRGWNTEAFF. CDR3 DNA: TGTGCCAGTAGTATTCCAAGGGGCTGGAACACTGAAGCTTTCTTT. Together with reference TRBV19 and TRBJ1-1, the CDR3 gives the full variable domain: DGGITQSPKYLFRKEGQNVTLSCEQNLNHDAMYWYRQDPGQGLRLIYYSQIVNDFQKGDIAEGYSVSREKKESFPLTVTSAQKNPTAFYLCASSIPRGWNTEAFFGQGTRLTVV.

V gene TRBV10-2 combines with J gene TRBJ2-3, with D unresolved. Trimming removed 2 bases from V and 0 bases from J, with 9 bases in between. The germline V gene encodes CDR1 WSHSY and CDR2 SAAADI. The CDR3 spans 15 residues. DNA for the CDR3: TGCGCCAGCAGTGAGAAAAAAACTAGCACAGATACGCAGTATTTT. Its translation: CASSEKKTSTDTQYF.

The gene calls are TRBV14 and TRBJ2-3; D ambiguous. CDR1 SGHDN and CDR2 FVKESK come from the germline V gene. The CDR3 length is 14 residues. Trimming took off 1 base at V and 2 bases at J, with 7 bases between the two ends. Here the CDR3 DNA reads TGTGCCAGCAGCCAAGGCTGGCCCACAGATACGCAGTATTTT. Its protein product is CASSQGWPTDTQYF.

V is TRBV19 and J is TRBJ2-1, with 8 bases aligning to TRBD1. The CDR3 has 16 amino acids. Looked up from germline, CDR1 is LNHDA and CDR2 is SQIVND (reference sequence). V dropped 3 bases and J dropped 0; count of bases not matched to a gene: 4. This chain's CDR3 is CASSMGDRSSYNEQFF. CDR3 in DNA: TGTGCCAGTAGTATGGGGGACAGGAGCTCCTACAATGAGCAGTTCTTC.

To note about this clone: Relative to the germline gene, one junction end is altered; a read error may explain this. The CDR3 protein is CSSSFTYEQYF. The CDR3, as DNA: TGTTCCAGCAGCTTTACCTACGAGCAGTACTTC. This chain uses TRBV7-9 with TRBJ2-7; D remains ambiguous. Looked up from germline, CDR1 is SEHNR and CDR2 is FQNEAQ (reference sequence). This CDR3 region has 11 residues.

In nucleotides, the CDR3 is TGCGCCAGCAGCCAGGGTGGACAGTCTATTATCTATGGCTACACCTTC. This sequence encodes CASSQGGQSIIYGYTF. The chain is built from TRBV4-1 and TRBJ1-2; D may be TRBD1 (6 bases). V shed 3 bases and J shed 4 bases, with 18 bases lying between them. The CDR3 extends over 16 amino acids. Germline V gene data show CDR1 as MGHRA and CDR2 as YSYEKL.

The genes are TRBV6-1 and TRBJ2-1, with D maybe TRBD2 (6 bases). The CDR3 is made up of 16 amino acids. From germline, CDR1 is MNHNS and CDR2 SASEGT. The V and J ends lost 2 bases and 8 bases respectively, with 19 bases between them. The CDR3 here is CASSESWAGTTDEQFF. CDR3 nucleotide sequence: TGTGCCAGCAGTGAATCTTGGGCGGGAACGACAGATGAGCAGTTCTTC.

The J gene is TRBJ1-1, the V gene TRBV30; possible D gene TRBD1, 5 bases. The V and J ends lost 8 bases and 1 base respectively, with 11 bases between them. Germline V gives CDR1 GTSNPN, CDR2 SVGIG (reference sequence). The CDR3 is 12 amino acids. The CDR3 DNA sequence: TGTGCCCTACAGGCCCGGAACACTGAAGCTTTCTTT. It yields the protein CALQARNTEAFF.